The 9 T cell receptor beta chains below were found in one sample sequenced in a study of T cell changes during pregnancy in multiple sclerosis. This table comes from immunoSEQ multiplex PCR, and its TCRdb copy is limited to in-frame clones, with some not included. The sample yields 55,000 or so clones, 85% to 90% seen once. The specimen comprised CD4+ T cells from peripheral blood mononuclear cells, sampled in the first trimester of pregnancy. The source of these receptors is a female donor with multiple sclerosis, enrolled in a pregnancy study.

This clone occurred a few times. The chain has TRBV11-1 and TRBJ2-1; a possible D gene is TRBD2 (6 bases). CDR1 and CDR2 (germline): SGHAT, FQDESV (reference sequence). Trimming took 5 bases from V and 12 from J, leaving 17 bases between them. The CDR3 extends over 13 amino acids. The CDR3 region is CASSVAGWAVQFF. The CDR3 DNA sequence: TGTGCCAGCAGCGTGGCGGGATGGGCGGTGCAGTTCTTC. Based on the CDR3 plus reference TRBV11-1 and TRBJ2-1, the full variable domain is EAEVAQSPRYKITEKSQAVAFWCDPISGHATLYWYRQILGQGPELLVQFQDESVVDDSQLPKDRFSAERLKGVDSTLKIQPAELGDSAMYLCASSVAGWAVQFFGPGTRLTVL.

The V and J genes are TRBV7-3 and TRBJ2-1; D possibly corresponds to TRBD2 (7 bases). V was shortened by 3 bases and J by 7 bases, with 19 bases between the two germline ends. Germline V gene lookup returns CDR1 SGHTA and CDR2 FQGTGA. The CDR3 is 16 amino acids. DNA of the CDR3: TGTGCCAGCAGCTTTAGAGGGGGGGGAGTTCTAAATGAGCAGTTCTTC. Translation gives CASSFRGGGVLNEQFF.

CDR3 nucleotides: TGTGCCAGCAGATGGACAGCTACAATGAACACTGAAGCTTTCTTT. This sequence encodes CASRWTATMNTEAFF. The chain is built from TRBV27 and TRBJ1-1; maybe TRBD1 (6 bases). V lost 6 bases and J lost 0, with 14 bases in between. The CDR3 length is 15 residues. The germline CDR1 and CDR2 sequences are MNHEY and SMNVEV (reference sequence).

The CDR3 protein is CASSAGQGGNEQYF. As DNA, the CDR3 is TGTGCCAGCAGCGCGGGACAGGGGGGGAACGAGCAGTACTTC. This chain connects TRBV9 to TRBJ2-7; TRBD1 matches 11 bases. Per germline, CDR1 SGDLS and CDR2 YYNGEE. CDR3 size: 14 residues. V dropped 3 bases and J dropped 5; count of bases not matched to a gene: 4.

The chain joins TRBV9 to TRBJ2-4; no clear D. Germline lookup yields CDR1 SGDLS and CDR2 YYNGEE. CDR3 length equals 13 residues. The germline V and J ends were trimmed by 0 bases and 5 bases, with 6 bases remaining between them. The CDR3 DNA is TGTGCCAGCAGCGTAGCGGTGGAAAACATTCAGTACTTC. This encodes CASSVAVENIQYF.

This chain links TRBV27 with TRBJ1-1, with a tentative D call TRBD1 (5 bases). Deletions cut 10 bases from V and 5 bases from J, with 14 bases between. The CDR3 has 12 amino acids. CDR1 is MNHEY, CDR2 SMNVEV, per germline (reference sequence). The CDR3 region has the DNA TGTGCCACCTCCCCTGGGGGGACTGAAGCTTTCTTT. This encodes CATSPGGTEAFF.

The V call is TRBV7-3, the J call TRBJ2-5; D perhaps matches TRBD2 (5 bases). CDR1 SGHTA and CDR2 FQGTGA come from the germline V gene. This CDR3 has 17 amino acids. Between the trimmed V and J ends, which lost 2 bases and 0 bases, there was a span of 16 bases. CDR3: CASSLSPRVAHQETQYF. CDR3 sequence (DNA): TGTGCCAGCAGCTTATCGCCCCGGGTAGCGCACCAAGAGACCCAGTACTTC.

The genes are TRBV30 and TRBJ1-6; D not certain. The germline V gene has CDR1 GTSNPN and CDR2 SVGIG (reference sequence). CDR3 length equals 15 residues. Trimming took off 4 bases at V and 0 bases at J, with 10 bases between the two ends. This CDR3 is CAWKQARSYNSPLHF. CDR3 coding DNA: TGTGCCTGGAAGCAAGCTCGCTCCTATAATTCACCCCTCCACTTT.

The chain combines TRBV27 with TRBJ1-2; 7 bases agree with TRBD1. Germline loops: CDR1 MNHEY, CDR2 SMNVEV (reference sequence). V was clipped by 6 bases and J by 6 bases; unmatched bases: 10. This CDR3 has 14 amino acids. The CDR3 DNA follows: TGTGCCAGCAGGGAGAGGGGGCGGGTGGATGGCTACACCTTC. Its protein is CASRERGRVDGYTF.